This T cell receptor beta chain was captured in a study of T-cell memory formation after mild COVID-19. Study-wide points: Of the contracting clones, CD4+ ones lay mainly in CM and EM, and CD8+ ones in EMRA. A second wave expanding day 15 to 37 was CD4+-biased; contracting clones were balanced.

TCR alpha and TCR beta cDNA libraries with sample barcodes and UMIs came from 5'RACE using constant-segment primers. TCRdb fed the 5' RACE reads into MiXCR, producing one record per CDR3 protein. The table shows 250,000 or so distinct CDR3 sequences, with roughly a tenth occurring only once. In regard to this clonotype: Its antigen is undetermined.

The trim removed 5 bases at V and 1 base at J, leaving 2 bases unmatched. This CDR3 region has 15 residues. CDR1 and CDR2 from the germline V gene are DFQATT and SNEGSKA (reference sequence). This TCR was recovered from a man aged 18 to 30 who had mild COVID-19 (a few samples of this study predate the infection). Cell type and time point are not known. Sequenced input: PBMCs or a T cell subset sorted from them (not recorded which). The V gene is TRBV20-1, the J gene TRBJ2-3, with TRBD2 matching 14 bases. CDR3 amino acids: CSAAGLAGGTDTQYF. In nucleotides, the CDR3 is TGCAGTGCTGCGGGACTAGCGGGGGGCACAGATACGCAGTATTTT.